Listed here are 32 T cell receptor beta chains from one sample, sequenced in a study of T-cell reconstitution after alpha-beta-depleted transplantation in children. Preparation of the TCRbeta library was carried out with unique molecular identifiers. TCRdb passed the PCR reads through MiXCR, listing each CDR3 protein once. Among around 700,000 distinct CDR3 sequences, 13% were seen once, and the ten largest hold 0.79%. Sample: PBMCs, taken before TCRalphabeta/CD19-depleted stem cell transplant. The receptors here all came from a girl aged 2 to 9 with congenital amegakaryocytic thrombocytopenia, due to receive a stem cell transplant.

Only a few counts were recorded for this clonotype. CDR3 amino acids: CASSYPSGILYNEQFF. The CDR3 nucleotides read TGTGCCAGCAGTTACCCTAGCGGGATACTTTACAATGAGCAGTTCTTC. The genes are TRBV6-5 and TRBJ2-1; 9 positions match TRBD2. This CDR3 spans 16 amino acids. CDR1 MNHEY and CDR2 SVGAGI come from the germline V gene. Trimming removed 2 bases from V and 4 bases from J; junction bases left unmatched: 6.

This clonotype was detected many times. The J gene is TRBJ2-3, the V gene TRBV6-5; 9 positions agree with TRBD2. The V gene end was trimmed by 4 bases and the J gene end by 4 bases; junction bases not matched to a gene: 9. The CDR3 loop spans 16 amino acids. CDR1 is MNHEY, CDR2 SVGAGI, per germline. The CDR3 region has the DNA TGTGCCAGCAGTTTAGCGGGAGTGGAATTGGCAGATACGCAGTATTTT. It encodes CASSLAGVELADTQYF.

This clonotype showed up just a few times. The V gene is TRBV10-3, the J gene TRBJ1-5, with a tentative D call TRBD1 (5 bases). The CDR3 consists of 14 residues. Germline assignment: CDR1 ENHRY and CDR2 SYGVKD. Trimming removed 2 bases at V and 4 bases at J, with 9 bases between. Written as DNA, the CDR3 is TGTGCCATCAGTGAGGGGGCATCTAATCAGCCCCAGCATTTT. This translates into CAISEGASNQPQHF.

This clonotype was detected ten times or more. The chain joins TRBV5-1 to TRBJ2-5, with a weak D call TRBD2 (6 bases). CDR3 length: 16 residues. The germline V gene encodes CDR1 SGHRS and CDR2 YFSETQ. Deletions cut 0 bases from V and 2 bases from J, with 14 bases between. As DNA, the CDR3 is TGCGCCAGCAGCTTGGTAACTAGCATACTACAAGAGACCCAGTACTTC. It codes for CASSLVTSILQETQYF.

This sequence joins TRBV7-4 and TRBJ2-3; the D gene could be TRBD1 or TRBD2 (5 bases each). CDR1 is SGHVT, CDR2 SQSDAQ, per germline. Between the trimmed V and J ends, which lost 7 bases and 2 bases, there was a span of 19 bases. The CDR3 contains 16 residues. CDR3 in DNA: TGTGCCAGCATGCCCGGGCCGGGACCCAACACAGATACGCAGTATTTT. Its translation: CASMPGPGPNTDTQYF.

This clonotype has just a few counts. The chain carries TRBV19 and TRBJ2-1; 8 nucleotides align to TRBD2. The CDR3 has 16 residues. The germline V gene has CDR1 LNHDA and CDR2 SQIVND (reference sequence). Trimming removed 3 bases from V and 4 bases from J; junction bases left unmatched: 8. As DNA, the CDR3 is TGTGCCAGTAGTATTTCGAATAGCGGGGCTTACAATGAGCAGTTCTTC. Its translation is CASSISNSGAYNEQFF.

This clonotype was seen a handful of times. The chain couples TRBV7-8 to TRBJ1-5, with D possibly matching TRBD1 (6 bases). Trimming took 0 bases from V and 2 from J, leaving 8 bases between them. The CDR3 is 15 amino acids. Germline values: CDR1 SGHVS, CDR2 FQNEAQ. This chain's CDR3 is CASSLARQGNQPQHF. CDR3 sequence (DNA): TGTGCCAGCAGCTTAGCCCGACAGGGCAATCAGCCCCAGCATTTT.

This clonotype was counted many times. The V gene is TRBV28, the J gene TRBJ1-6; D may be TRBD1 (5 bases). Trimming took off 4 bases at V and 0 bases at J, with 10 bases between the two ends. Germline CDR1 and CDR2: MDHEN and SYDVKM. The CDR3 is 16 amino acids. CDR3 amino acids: CASSSGLRSYNSPLHF. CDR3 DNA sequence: TGTGCCAGCAGTTCAGGGCTCCGCTCCTATAATTCACCCCTCCACTTT. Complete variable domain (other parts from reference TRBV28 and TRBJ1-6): DVKVTQSSRYLVKRTGEKVFLECVQDMDHENMFWYRQDPGLGLRLIYFSYDVKMKEKGDIPEGYSVSREKKERFSLILESASTNQTSMYLCASSSGLRSYNSPLHFGNGTRLTVT.

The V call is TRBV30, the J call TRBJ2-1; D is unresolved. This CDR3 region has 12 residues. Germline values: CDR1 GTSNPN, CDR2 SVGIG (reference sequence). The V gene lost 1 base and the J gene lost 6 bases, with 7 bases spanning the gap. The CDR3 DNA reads TGTGCCTGGAGTGCTCCGCCCAATGAGCAGTTCTTC. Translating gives CAWSAPPNEQFF.

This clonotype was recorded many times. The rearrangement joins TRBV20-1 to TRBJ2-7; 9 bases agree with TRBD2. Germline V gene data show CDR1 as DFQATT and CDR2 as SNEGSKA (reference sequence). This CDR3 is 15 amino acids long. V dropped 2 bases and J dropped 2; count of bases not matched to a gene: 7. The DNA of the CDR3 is TGCAGTGCTAGACCTTGGACTAGCGCAGCCTACGAGCAGTACTTC. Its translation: CSARPWTSAAYEQYF.

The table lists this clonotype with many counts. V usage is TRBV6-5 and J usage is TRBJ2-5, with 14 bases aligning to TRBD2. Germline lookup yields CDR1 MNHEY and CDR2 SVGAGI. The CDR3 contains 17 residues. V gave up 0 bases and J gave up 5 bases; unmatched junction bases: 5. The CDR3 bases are TGTGCCAGCAGTTACTCGGGGGGACTAGCGGGAGTCGAGACCCAGTACTTC. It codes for CASSYSGGLAGVETQYF.

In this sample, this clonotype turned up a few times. CDR3 sequence reads: CSATASGRVADTQYF. The CDR3 region has the DNA TGCAGTGCTACTGCTAGCGGGAGGGTCGCAGATACGCAGTATTTT. The V call is TRBV20-1, the J call TRBJ2-3; 12 bases are shared with TRBD2. Unmatched junction bases numbered 6, after V lost 4 bases and J lost 4 bases. The length of the CDR3 is 15 residues. Germline CDR1 DFQATT, CDR2 SNEGSKA (reference sequence).

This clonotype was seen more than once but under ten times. The CDR3 sequence is CASSRLLTSGEPGELFF. The CDR3 bases are TGCGCCAGCAGCCGGCTACTTACTAGCGGGGAACCCGGGGAGCTGTTTTTT. The chain recombines TRBV5-1 with TRBJ2-2; 10 nucleotides agree with TRBD2. Germline V CDR1 and CDR2: SGHRS, YFSETQ. V lost 4 bases and J lost 6; bases outside the gene matches: 12. The CDR3 has 17 amino acids.

CDR3 sequence (DNA): TGCGCCAGCAGCTGGGGACAGGGGGCAGGCAATGAGCAGTTCTTC. Its protein product is CASSWGQGAGNEQFF. The chain is built from TRBV5-1 and TRBJ2-1; 12 bases align to TRBD1. Germline CDR1 reads SGHRS; CDR2 reads YFSETQ. This CDR3 has 15 amino acids. V trimming: 3 bases; J trimming: 6 bases; junction bases outside the gene matches: 4.

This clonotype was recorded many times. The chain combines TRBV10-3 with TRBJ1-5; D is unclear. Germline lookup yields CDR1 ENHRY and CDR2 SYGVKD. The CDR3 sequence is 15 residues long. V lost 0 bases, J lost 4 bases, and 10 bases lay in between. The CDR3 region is CAISESVEINQPQHF. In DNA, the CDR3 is TGTGCCATCAGTGAGTCGGTGGAAATAAATCAGCCCCAGCATTTT.

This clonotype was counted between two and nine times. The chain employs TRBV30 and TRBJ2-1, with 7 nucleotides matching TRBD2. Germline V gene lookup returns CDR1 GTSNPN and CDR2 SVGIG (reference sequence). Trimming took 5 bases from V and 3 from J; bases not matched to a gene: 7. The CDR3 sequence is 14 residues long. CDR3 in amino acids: CAWGGEWNYNEQFF. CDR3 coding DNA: TGTGCCTGGGGGGGGGAATGGAACTACAATGAGCAGTTCTTC.

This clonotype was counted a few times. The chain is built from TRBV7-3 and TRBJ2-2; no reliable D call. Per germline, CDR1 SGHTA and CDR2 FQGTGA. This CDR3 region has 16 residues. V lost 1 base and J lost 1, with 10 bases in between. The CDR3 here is CASSLRDFWNTGELFF. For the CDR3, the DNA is TGTGCCAGCAGCTTAAGAGACTTCTGGAACACCGGGGAGCTGTTTTTT.

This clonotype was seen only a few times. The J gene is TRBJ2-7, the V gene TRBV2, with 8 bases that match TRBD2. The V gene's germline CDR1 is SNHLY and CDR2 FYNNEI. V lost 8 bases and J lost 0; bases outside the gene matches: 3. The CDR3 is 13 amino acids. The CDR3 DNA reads TGTGCCAGCGAACTAGCGGACTCCTACGAGCAGTACTTC. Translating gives CASELADSYEQYF.

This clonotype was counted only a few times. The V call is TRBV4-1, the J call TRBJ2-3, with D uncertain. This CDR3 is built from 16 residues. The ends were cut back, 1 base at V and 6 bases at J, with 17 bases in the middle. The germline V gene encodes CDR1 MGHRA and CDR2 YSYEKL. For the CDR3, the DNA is TGCGCCAGCAGCCAAGTAGTCGGAAGCCTCTCCGATACGCAGTATTTT. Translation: CASSQVVGSLSDTQYF.

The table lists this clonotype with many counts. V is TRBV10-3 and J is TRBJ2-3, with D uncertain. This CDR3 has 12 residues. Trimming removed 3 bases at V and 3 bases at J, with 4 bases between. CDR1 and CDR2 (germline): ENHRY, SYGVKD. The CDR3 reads CAISEGTDTQYF. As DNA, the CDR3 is TGTGCCATCAGTGAAGGTACAGATACGCAGTATTTT.

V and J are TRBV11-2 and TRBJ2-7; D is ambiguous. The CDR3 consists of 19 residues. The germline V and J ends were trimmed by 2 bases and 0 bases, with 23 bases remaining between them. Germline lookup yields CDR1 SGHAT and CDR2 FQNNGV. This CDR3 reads CASSLLPTPSLSDSYEQYF. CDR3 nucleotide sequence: TGTGCCAGCAGCTTACTCCCTACTCCAAGCCTATCCGACTCCTACGAGCAGTACTTC. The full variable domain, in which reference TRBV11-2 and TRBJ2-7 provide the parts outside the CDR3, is EAGVAQSPRYKIIEKRQSVAFWCNPISGHATLYWYQQILGQGPKLLIQFQNNGVVDDSQLPKDRFSAERLKGVDSTLKIQPAKLEDSAVYLCASSLLPTPSLSDSYEQYFGPGTRLTVT.

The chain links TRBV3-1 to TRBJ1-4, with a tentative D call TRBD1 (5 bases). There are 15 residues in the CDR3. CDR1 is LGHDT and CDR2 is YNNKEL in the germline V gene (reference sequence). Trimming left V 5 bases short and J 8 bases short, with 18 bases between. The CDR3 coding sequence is TGTGCCAGCAGCGCCCGGGACGGAATTCGGGAAAAACTGTTTTTT. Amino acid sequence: CASSARDGIREKLFF.

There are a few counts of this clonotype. The CDR3 sequence: CASTELAGVDEQFF. CDR3 coding DNA: TGTGCCAGCACGGAACTAGCGGGCGTCGATGAGCAGTTCTTC. V is TRBV27 and J is TRBJ2-1; 9 bases agree with TRBD2. Trimming cost V 7 bases and J 8 bases; bases outside gene matches: 9. Germline V lookup: CDR1 MNHEY, CDR2 SMNVEV (reference sequence). CDR3 length equals 14 residues.

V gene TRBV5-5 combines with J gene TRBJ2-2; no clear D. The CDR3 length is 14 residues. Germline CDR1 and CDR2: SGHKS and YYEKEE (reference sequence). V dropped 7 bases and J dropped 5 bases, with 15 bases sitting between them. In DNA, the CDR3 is TGTGCCAGCTCAGAGTCACCTTATACCGGGGAGCTGTTTTTT. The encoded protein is CASSESPYTGELFF.

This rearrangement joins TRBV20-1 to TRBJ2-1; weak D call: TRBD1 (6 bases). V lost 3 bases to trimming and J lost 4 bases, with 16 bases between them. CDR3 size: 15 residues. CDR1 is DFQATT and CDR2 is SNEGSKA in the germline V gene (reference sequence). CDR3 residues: CSARVPGTPYNEQFF. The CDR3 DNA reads TGCAGTGCTAGGGTGCCCGGGACACCTTACAATGAGCAGTTCTTC.

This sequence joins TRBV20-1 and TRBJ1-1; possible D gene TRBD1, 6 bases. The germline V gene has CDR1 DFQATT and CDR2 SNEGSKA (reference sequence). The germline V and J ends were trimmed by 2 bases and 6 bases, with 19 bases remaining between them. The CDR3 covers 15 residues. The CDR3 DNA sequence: TGCAGTGCTAGAAAGGGGGGCAGTGAACTGTCTGAAGCTTTCTTT. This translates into CSARKGGSELSEAFF.

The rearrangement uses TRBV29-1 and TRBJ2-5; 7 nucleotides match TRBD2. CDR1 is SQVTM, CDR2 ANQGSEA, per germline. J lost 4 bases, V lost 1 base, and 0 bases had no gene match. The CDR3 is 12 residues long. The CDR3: CSVEGTRETQYF. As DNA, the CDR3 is TGCAGCGTTGAAGGGACTAGAGAGACCCAGTACTTC.

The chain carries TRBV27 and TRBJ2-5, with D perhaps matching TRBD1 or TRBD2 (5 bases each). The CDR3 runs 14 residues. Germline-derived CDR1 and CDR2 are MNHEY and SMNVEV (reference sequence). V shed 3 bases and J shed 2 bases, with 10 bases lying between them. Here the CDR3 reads CASSFLGEQETQYF. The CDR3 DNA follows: TGTGCCAGCAGTTTTTTGGGGGAGCAAGAGACCCAGTACTTC.

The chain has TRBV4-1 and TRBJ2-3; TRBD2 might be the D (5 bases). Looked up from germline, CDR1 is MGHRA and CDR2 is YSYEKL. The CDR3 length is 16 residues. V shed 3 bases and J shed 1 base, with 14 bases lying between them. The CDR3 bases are TGCGCCAGCAGCCAGGGCCCACTCGGGGGCACAGATACGCAGTATTTT. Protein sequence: CASSQGPLGGTDTQYF.

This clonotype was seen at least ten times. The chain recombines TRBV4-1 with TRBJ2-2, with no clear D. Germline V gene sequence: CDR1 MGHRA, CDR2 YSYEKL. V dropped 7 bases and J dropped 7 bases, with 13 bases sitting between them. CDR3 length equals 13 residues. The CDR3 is CASTEAVFGELFF. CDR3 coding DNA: TGCGCCAGCACCGAGGCGGTTTTCGGGGAGCTGTTTTTT.

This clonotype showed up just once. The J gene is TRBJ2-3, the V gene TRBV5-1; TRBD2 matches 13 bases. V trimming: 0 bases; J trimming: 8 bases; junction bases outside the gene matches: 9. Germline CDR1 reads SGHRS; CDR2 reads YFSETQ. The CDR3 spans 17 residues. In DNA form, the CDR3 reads TGCGCCAGCAGCTTGGAGCCCCGGACTAGCGGGAGACGTACGCAGTATTTT. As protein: CASSLEPRTSGRRTQYF.

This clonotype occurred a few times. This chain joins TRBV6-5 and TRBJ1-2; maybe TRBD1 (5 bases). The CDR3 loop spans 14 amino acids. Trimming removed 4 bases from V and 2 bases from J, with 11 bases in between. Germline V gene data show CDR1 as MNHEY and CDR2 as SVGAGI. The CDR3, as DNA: TGTGCCAGCAGTTCATATACAGGAAACTATGGCTACACCTTC. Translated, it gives CASSSYTGNYGYTF.